The 28 T cell receptor beta chains below come from one sample, sequenced in a study of blood T cells in healthy people across ages. Through a sample-barcoded 5' primer and a J-beta primer mix, a second PCR was run for roughly 6 to 12 cycles. TCRdb called the 5' RACE reads again in MiXCR, with one record for every CDR3 protein. This table has 850,000 to 1,000,000 distinct CDR3 sequences, roughly 47% appearing once. The sequencing input was blood. The receptor source for this set is a woman aged 55-75 years in good health.

The chain combines TRBV30 with TRBJ2-5; D is perhaps TRBD1 (5 bases). From germline, CDR1 is GTSNPN and CDR2 SVGIG (reference sequence). This CDR3 has 13 amino acids. Deletions cut 3 bases from V and 4 bases from J, with 12 bases between. The DNA for the CDR3 is TGTGCCTGGAGATTGGTCCAGGGAGAGACCCAGTACTTC. Its translation: CAWRLVQGETQYF.

The rearrangement links TRBV28 to TRBJ2-5; the match to TRBD2 covers 9 bases. CDR3 length: 17 residues. J was trimmed by 6 bases and V by 5 bases; bases with no gene match: 16. Germline values: CDR1 MDHEN, CDR2 SYDVKM. The CDR3 bases are TGTGCCAGCAGTGAACCCCTATATAGCGGGAGAGGAAAGACCCAGTACTTC. Translating gives CASSEPLYSGRGKTQYF.

The gene calls are TRBV11-1 and TRBJ2-5; maybe TRBD2 (5 bases). CDR1 SGHAT and CDR2 FQDESV come from the germline V gene (reference sequence). The CDR3 contains 17 residues. Trimming removed 3 bases at V and 1 base at J, with 18 bases between. In DNA, the CDR3 is TGTGCCAGCAGCTTCAGAAGCGGAGCTTGGGGCCAAGAGACCCAGTACTTC. Amino acids: CASSFRSGAWGQETQYF.

V usage is TRBV4-1 and J usage is TRBJ1-1; perhaps TRBD1 as D (5 bases). The CDR3 covers 16 residues. V lost 1 base and J 9 bases, leaving 21 bases between the germline ends. Germline V gene data show CDR1 as MGHRA and CDR2 as YSYEKL. CDR3 residues: CASSQVHSPLQGKAFF. CDR3 nucleotide sequence: TGCGCCAGCAGCCAAGTACACTCACCCCTCCAGGGCAAAGCTTTCTTT.

J is TRBJ2-7 and V is TRBV14; D gene unclear. The CDR3 covers 14 residues. V was trimmed by 4 bases and J by 2 bases, leaving 12 bases between them. The germline CDR1 and CDR2 sequences are SGHDN and FVKESK. The CDR3 loop reads CASSPGVFTYEQYF. CDR3 bases: TGTGCCAGCAGCCCCGGCGTGTTTACCTACGAGCAGTACTTC.

The rearrangement uses TRBV20-1 and TRBJ2-7, with D possibly being TRBD2 (6 bases). This CDR3 contains 13 residues. Trimming shortened V by 3 bases and J by 0 bases, and 9 bases separated the two germline ends. Germline V gene lookup returns CDR1 DFQATT and CDR2 SNEGSKA (reference sequence). CDR3: CSARGGYSYEQYF. As DNA, the CDR3 is TGCAGTGCTAGGGGGGGTTACTCCTACGAGCAGTACTTC.

The V gene is TRBV20-1, the J gene TRBJ1-5; 10 bases match TRBD1. Germline CDR1 reads DFQATT; CDR2 reads SNEGSKA (reference sequence). The CDR3 length is 18 residues. With 1 base clipped from V and 1 base from J, the junction kept 10 bases outside the gene matches. The CDR3 DNA reads TGCAGTGCTAGAGGGGAGGGACAGGGGTTTTTGAGCAATCAGCCCCAGCATTTT. It codes for CSARGEGQGFLSNQPQHF.

The chain is built from TRBV10-3 and TRBJ2-5, with TRBD2 identical over 8 bases. CDR3 size: 14 residues. The trim removed 4 bases at V and 1 base at J, leaving 2 bases unmatched. Germline loops: CDR1 ENHRY, CDR2 SYGVKD. CDR3 sequence reads: CAISVGLAQETQYF. CDR3 bases: TGTGCCATCAGTGTAGGACTAGCCCAAGAGACCCAGTACTTC.

Only a few counts were recorded for this clonotype. This chain joins TRBV6-2 or TRBV6-3 and TRBJ2-4, with 7 bases lining up with TRBD2. Germline V gene lookup returns CDR1 MNHEY and CDR2 SVGEGT. This CDR3 contains 16 residues. With V trimmed by 6 bases and J by 4 bases, 12 bases remained unmatched. The CDR3 bases are TGTGCCAGCAGCCCAACCGGGACTACACCAAAAAACATTCAGTACTTC. Encoded protein: CASSPTGTTPKNIQYF.

The chain has TRBV12-3 or TRBV12-4 and TRBJ2-3, with 7 bases identical to TRBD2. After removal of 3 bases from V and 2 bases from J, the junction contained 14 bases not matched to a gene. The CDR3 contains 18 residues. The CDR3 region is CASSFWPPGTTLTDTQYF. The CDR3 nucleotides read TGTGCCAGCAGTTTCTGGCCTCCCGGGACTACTCTCACAGATACGCAGTATTTT.

This clonotype showed up just once. The V and J genes are TRBV30 and TRBJ2-1; no firm D call. CDR3 length: 15 amino acids. The V gene lost 3 bases and the J gene lost 0 bases, with 12 bases spanning the gap. The V gene's germline CDR1 is GTSNPN and CDR2 SVGIG (reference sequence). The CDR3 DNA is TGTGCCTGGAGGAAAGACGGACGCTCCTACAATGAGCAGTTCTTC. It translates to CAWRKDGRSYNEQFF.

This chain connects TRBV20-1 to TRBJ1-2; possible D gene TRBD1, 6 bases. This CDR3 has 18 amino acids. Trimming removed 3 bases at V and 2 bases at J, with 25 bases between. CDR1 is DFQATT, CDR2 SNEGSKA, per germline (reference sequence). The CDR3 bases are TGCAGTGCTAGGGGGGGCGACAGGACCGCCTCCCTAAACTATGGCTACACCTTC. Translated: CSARGGDRTASLNYGYTF.

The rearrangement uses TRBV7-3 and TRBJ2-5; D remains ambiguous. CDR3 length equals 14 residues. The V end lost 2 bases, the J end lost 3 bases, and 10 bases lay between the germline ends. CDR1 SGHTA and CDR2 FQGTGA come from the germline V gene. CDR3 amino acids: CASSLSPVEETQYF. CDR3 bases: TGTGCCAGCAGCTTATCTCCCGTAGAAGAGACCCAGTACTTC. Complete variable domain (other parts from reference TRBV7-3 and TRBJ2-5): GAGVSQTPSNKVTEKGKYVELRCDPISGHTALYWYRQSLGQGPEFLIYFQGTGAADDSGLPNDRFFAVRPEGSVSTLKIQRTERGDSAVYLCASSLSPVEETQYFGPGTRLLVL.

This clonotype was seen more than once but under ten times. The rearrangement joins TRBV7-2 to TRBJ2-3, with no clear D. The ends were cut back, 7 bases at V and 1 base at J, with 12 bases in the middle. The germline V gene encodes CDR1 SGHTA and CDR2 FQGNSA. This CDR3 has 14 amino acids. CDR3 in DNA: TGTGCCAGCAACTTTGGTGGTCGCACAGATACGCAGTATTTT. Its translation: CASNFGGRTDTQYF.

V gene TRBV4-1 combines with J gene TRBJ1-5, with a tentative D call TRBD1 (6 bases). Deletions cut 3 bases from V and 2 bases from J, with 11 bases between. This CDR3 comprises 15 residues. The germline V gene encodes CDR1 MGHRA and CDR2 YSYEKL. The CDR3 here is CASSQGDIGNQPQHF. The DNA for the CDR3 is TGCGCCAGCAGCCAGGGGGACATAGGCAATCAGCCCCAGCATTTT.

A few counts support this clonotype. The rearrangement joins TRBV20-1 to TRBJ2-1; a weak D match, TRBD2 (6 bases). Germline CDR1 is DFQATT and CDR2 is SNEGSKA (reference sequence). The CDR3 totals 12 residues. Trimming took 5 bases from V and 9 from J, leaving 14 bases between them. CDR3 nucleotides: TGCAGTGCTGCGGGACCTTTGGCTGAGCAGTTCTTC. Protein sequence: CSAAGPLAEQFF.

The rearrangement joins TRBV11-2 to TRBJ2-7; 11 bases match TRBD2. Germline V gene sequence: CDR1 SGHAT, CDR2 FQNNGV. This CDR3 comprises 18 residues. Trimming took 1 base from V and 1 from J; bases not matched to a gene: 9. CDR3 in DNA: TGTGCCAGCAGCTTAGTAGGGAGGGCTAGCGGGAGGTCCTACGAGCAGTACTTC. Protein: CASSLVGRASGRSYEQYF.

This chain joins TRBV28 and TRBJ2-7, with a weak D call TRBD1 (5 bases). The J call may be mistaken, given a closer DNA end match to TRBJ2-5. The germline CDR1 and CDR2 sequences are MDHEN and SYDVKM. This CDR3 spans 15 amino acids. The CDR3 here is CASSLPGPMAETQYF. CDR3 coding DNA: TGTGCCAGCAGTTTACCAGGGCCGATGGCGGAGACCCAGTACTTC.

This clonotype was seen only a few times. The chain carries TRBV2 and TRBJ2-7; D call uncertain. This CDR3 is built from 12 residues. The germline V gene has CDR1 SNHLY and CDR2 FYNNEI. V shed 3 bases and J shed 3 bases, with 6 bases lying between them. The CDR3 protein is CASSEPYYEQYF. The CDR3 coding sequence is TGTGCCAGCAGTGAGCCGTACTACGAGCAGTACTTC. The whole variable domain, filled in from reference TRBV2 and TRBJ2-7, reads EPEVTQTPSHQVTQMGQEVILRCVPISNHLYFYWYRQILGQKVEFLVSFYNNEISEKSEIFDDQFSVERPDGSNFTLKIRSTKLEDSAMYFCASSEPYYEQYFGPGTRLTVT.

The chain uses TRBV7-8 and TRBJ2-1; 9 bases are shared with TRBD2. V dropped 6 bases and J dropped 5; count of bases not matched to a gene: 8. The germline V gene has CDR1 SGHVS and CDR2 FQNEAQ. The CDR3 contains 15 residues. As DNA, the CDR3 is TGTGCCAGCAGGTATAGCGGGAGAGAAAACAATGAGCAGTTCTTC. It yields the protein CASRYSGRENNEQFF.

This clonotype was counted only a few times. The chain uses TRBV4-3 and TRBJ2-5; 10 nucleotides match TRBD2. The CDR3 is made up of 16 amino acids. Germline V gene data show CDR1 as LGHNA and CDR2 as YSLEER. V shed 0 bases, J shed 5 bases, and the junction held 6 bases outside the gene matches. The CDR3 DNA reads as TGCGCCAGCAGCCAAGATCAACTAGCGGGATTGGAGACCCAGTACTTC. Translated, it gives CASSQDQLAGLETQYF.

The chain uses TRBV7-2 and TRBJ1-1; TRBD1 might be the D (5 bases). This CDR3 is 15 amino acids long. The germline gives CDR1 SGHTA, CDR2 FQGNSA. V dropped 1 base and J dropped 3 bases, with 12 bases sitting between them. CDR3 in amino acids: CASSLDLGPDTEAFF. CDR3 coding DNA: TGTGCCAGCAGCTTAGATCTGGGGCCGGACACTGAAGCTTTCTTT.

V and J are TRBV7-2 and TRBJ1-5; D gene ambiguous. This CDR3 region has 16 residues. CDR1 and CDR2 from the germline V gene are SGHTA and FQGNSA. V lost 5 bases and J lost 2, with 16 bases in between. CDR3 in amino acids: CASSRTGDEGNQPQHF. The CDR3 region has the DNA TGTGCCAGCAGCCGCACCGGGGATGAGGGCAATCAGCCCCAGCATTTT.

This clonotype has a handful of counts. The CDR3 protein is CASSLARNTDTQYF. Written as DNA, the CDR3 is TGTGCCAGCAGCTTAGCGCGTAACACAGATACGCAGTATTTT. This chain links TRBV7-2 with TRBJ2-3; D gene uncertain. The V end was cut by 0 bases, the J end by 2 bases, with 6 bases between. Germline loops: CDR1 SGHTA, CDR2 FQGNSA. The CDR3 covers 14 residues.

The chain is built from TRBV20-1 and TRBJ2-7; TRBD2 agrees at 7 bases. Germline CDR1 and CDR2: DFQATT and SNEGSKA (reference sequence). The CDR3 has 16 amino acids. J was trimmed by 7 bases and V by 7 bases; bases with no gene match: 22. The CDR3 loop is CSVAREFGSSYNEQYF. For the CDR3, the DNA is TGCAGTGTCGCGCGGGAGTTCGGATCGTCCTACAATGAGCAGTACTTC.

V is TRBV12-3 or TRBV12-4 and J is TRBJ2-4; D not certain. The CDR3 covers 12 residues. Trimming shortened V by 5 bases and J by 2 bases, and 4 bases separated the two germline ends. CDR3 protein: CASSNPKNIQYF. The CDR3, as DNA: TGTGCCAGCAGTAACCCCAAAAACATTCAGTACTTC.

For this clonotype: A read error may be the cause here, since a much bigger clone is one base away. The chain has TRBV9 and TRBJ2-3, with 7 positions matching TRBD1. The CDR3 has 16 amino acids. Trimming at V came to 3 bases and at J to 4 bases, leaving 11 bases not matched to a gene. The germline CDR1 and CDR2 sequences are SGDLS and YYNGEE. Here the CDR3 reads CASSATGTAIADTQYF. CDR3 coding DNA: TGTGCCAGCAGCGCAACCGGGACAGCAATAGCAGATACGCAGTATTTT.

The CDR3 DNA sequence: TGCAGCGTTCGGCCAGGGGGAAGTGAAAAACTGTTTTTT. It specifies CSVRPGGSEKLFF. The chain recombines TRBV29-1 with TRBJ1-4; TRBD1 matches 7 bases. Germline loops: CDR1 SQVTM, CDR2 ANQGSEA. The CDR3 runs to 13 residues. V gave up 5 bases and J gave up 7 bases; unmatched junction bases: 7.